The entry below gives a single T cell receptor (beta chain) sequence along with its context. This sample was included in a study of shared clonotypes between healthy human individuals. Data came from immunoSEQ multiplex PCR; TCRdb stores just in-frame clones and leaves some out. The data contain roughly 1,600,000 clones, 97% to 99% of them seen just once; the ten biggest clones take up about 0.34%. Germline loops: CDR1 SGHVS, CDR2 FQNEAQ. The CDR3 is 17 residues long. V lost 7 bases and J lost 0, with 19 bases in between. The chain has TRBV7-8 and TRBJ2-1, with D maybe TRBD2 (5 bases). What was sequenced was naive CD4+ T cells sorted from blood. Sample subset: CD45RA+ positively selected. This clonotype was obtained from a man aged 25 to 40 in good health. CDR3 DNA sequence: TGTGCCAGCACCTTTCCCCTTAGCGCGACCTCCTACAATGAGCAGTTCTTC. Translation: CASTFPLSATSYNEQFF.